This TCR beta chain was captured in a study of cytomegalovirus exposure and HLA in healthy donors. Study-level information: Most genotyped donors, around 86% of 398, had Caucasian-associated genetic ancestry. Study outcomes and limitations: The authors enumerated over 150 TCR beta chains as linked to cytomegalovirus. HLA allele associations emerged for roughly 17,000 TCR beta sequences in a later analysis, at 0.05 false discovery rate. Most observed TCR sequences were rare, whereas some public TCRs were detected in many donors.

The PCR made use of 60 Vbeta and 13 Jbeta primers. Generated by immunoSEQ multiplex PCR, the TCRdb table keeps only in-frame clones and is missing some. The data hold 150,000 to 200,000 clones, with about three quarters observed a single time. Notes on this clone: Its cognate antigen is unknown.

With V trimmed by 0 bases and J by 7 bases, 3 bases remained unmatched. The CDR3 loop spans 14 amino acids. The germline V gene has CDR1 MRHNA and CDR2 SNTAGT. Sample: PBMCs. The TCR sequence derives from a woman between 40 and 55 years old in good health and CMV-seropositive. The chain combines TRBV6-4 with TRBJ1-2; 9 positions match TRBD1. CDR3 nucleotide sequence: TGTGCCAGCAGTGACTCCGGGACAGGGTTTGGCTACACCTTC. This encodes CASSDSGTGFGYTF.